The next 14 T cell receptor beta chains were all read from a single sample in a study of cytomegalovirus exposure and HLA in healthy donors. The study ran its PCR with 60 Vbeta and 13 Jbeta primers. Measured with immunoSEQ multiplex PCR; TCRdb has only the in-frame clones, and not every one. The data show 150,000 to 200,000 clones, 80% seen once. The sequenced material came from PBMCs. These receptors came from a girl aged 5 to 17 in good health and CMV-seropositive.

The chain employs TRBV5-1 and TRBJ2-1; TRBD1 agrees at 8 bases. CDR1 SGHRS and CDR2 YFSETQ come from the germline V gene. CDR3 length: 17 residues. V was pared by 0 bases and J by 9 bases, with 14 bases of the junction left unmatched. DNA of the CDR3: TGCGCCAGCAGCTTGGCGCCCGGGCAGGGGGCAAGGGGTGAGCAGTTCTTC. Translated: CASSLAPGQGARGEQFF. The full variable domain, in which reference TRBV5-1 and TRBJ2-1 provide the parts outside the CDR3, is KAGVTQTPRYLIKTRGQQVTLSCSPISGHRSVSWYQQTPGQGLQFLFEYFSETQRNKGNFPGRFSGRQFSNSRSEMNVSTLELGDSALYLCASSLAPGQGARGEQFFGPGTRLTVL.

The CDR3: CASSFYQRDTDTQYF. The CDR3 DNA sequence: TGTGCCAGCAGCTTTTATCAACGGGACACAGATACGCAGTATTTT. The chain has TRBV5-4 and TRBJ2-3; D is possibly TRBD2 (5 bases). The CDR3 is 15 residues long. The germline CDR1 and CDR2 sequences are SGHNT and YYREEE (reference sequence). V lost 2 bases and J 2 bases, leaving 12 bases between the germline ends.

In this sample, this clone turned up a few times. This chain joins TRBV5-6 and TRBJ1-5; D ambiguous. From germline, CDR1 is SGHDT and CDR2 YYEEEE. The CDR3 consists of 12 residues. Trimming left V 1 base short and J 5 bases short, with 4 bases between. The CDR3 here is CASSLPDQPQHF. CDR3 nucleotide sequence: TGTGCCAGCAGCTTGCCCGATCAGCCCCAGCATTTT.

The chain employs TRBV11-2 and TRBJ2-2; the match to TRBD2 covers 7 bases. The germline V gene has CDR1 SGHAT and CDR2 FQNNGV. CDR3 length: 16 residues. V was clipped by 2 bases and J by 7 bases; unmatched bases: 10. CDR3 sequence (DNA): TGTGCCAGCAGCTTAACGGGAGGCCCTACTGGCGGGGAGCTGTTTTTT. Translating it yields CASSLTGGPTGGELFF.

This chain joins TRBV6-5 and TRBJ2-7, with a weak D call TRBD2 (6 bases). Trimming removed 2 bases at V and 6 bases at J, with 14 bases between. The CDR3 length is 14 residues. CDR1 is MNHEY, CDR2 SVGAGI, per germline. The CDR3 nucleotides are TGTGCCAGCAGTTACGCGCCTCCGGAGGGCGAGCAGTACTTC. The encoded protein is CASSYAPPEGEQYF.

The chain joins TRBV19 to TRBJ2-7, with 10 nucleotides matching TRBD2. Germline V gene lookup returns CDR1 LNHDA and CDR2 SQIVND (reference sequence). This CDR3 contains 14 residues. J lost 6 bases, V lost 3 bases, and 5 bases had no gene match. The CDR3 sequence: CASSIVAGGREQYF. In nucleotides, the CDR3 is TGTGCCAGTAGTATTGTAGCGGGAGGCCGCGAGCAGTACTTC.

A word on this clone: A read error may produce the germline difference seen at one junction end. The V and J genes are TRBV6-5 and TRBJ1-5, with D perhaps TRBD1 (5 bases). This CDR3 comprises 14 residues. The germline CDR1 and CDR2 sequences are MNHEY and SVGAGI. CDR3 protein: CASNPVGGNRPQHF. The CDR3 DNA follows: TGTGCCAGCAATCCTGTCGGGGGGAATCGGCCCCAGCATTTT.

The chain is built from TRBV5-4 and TRBJ2-1; a weak D match, TRBD2 (6 bases). The germline V gene encodes CDR1 SGHNT and CDR2 YYREEE (reference sequence). Trimming took off 2 bases at V and 8 bases at J, with 11 bases between the two ends. The CDR3 length is 13 residues. The DNA of the CDR3 is TGTGCCAGCAGCTTTGGAGGGAGTGATGAGCAGTTCTTC. Translating gives CASSFGGSDEQFF. The entire variable domain, with the rest obtained from reference TRBV5-4 and TRBJ2-1, is as follows: ETGVTQSPTHLIKTRGQQVTLRCSSQSGHNTVSWYQQALGQGPQFIFQYYREEENGRGNFPPRFSGLQFPNYSSELNVNALELDDSALYLCASSFGGSDEQFFGPGTRLTVL.

This clone was counted ten times or more. The same CDR3 arises from other DNA sequences in this sample as well. The V gene is TRBV5-1, the J gene TRBJ1-1; the D is unclear. The V end lost 0 bases, the J end lost 1 base, and 7 bases lay between the germline ends. CDR3 length: 14 residues. Germline values: CDR1 SGHRS, CDR2 YFSETQ. This chain's CDR3 is CASSLGAPNTEAFF. The CDR3, as DNA: TGCGCCAGCAGCTTGGGGGCACCGAACACTGAAGCTTTCTTT.

This rearrangement joins TRBV29-1 to TRBJ2-7; 13 nucleotides match TRBD2. V shed 8 bases and J 6 bases; nucleotides not matched to a gene: 4. The CDR3 runs to 12 residues. CDR1 is SQVTM, CDR2 ANQGSEA, per germline. For the CDR3, the DNA is TGCAGCATCCGACTAGCGGGAGGCGAGCAGTACTTC. Protein sequence: CSIRLAGGEQYF.

This chain uses TRBV28 with TRBJ1-1; D call uncertain. V was clipped by 3 bases and J by 1 base, with 6 bases between them. Germline values: CDR1 MDHEN, CDR2 SYDVKM. This CDR3 region has 13 residues. DNA of the CDR3: TGTGCCAGCAGTTTGGCTGCGAACACTGAAGCTTTCTTT. Its protein product is CASSLAANTEAFF.

This clone was seen once. This chain connects TRBV6-6 to TRBJ1-1; D unclear. The CDR3 is 15 amino acids. CDR1 and CDR2 (germline): MNHNY, SVGAGI (reference sequence). The germline V and J ends were trimmed by 7 bases and 0 bases, with 15 bases remaining between them. CDR3 in DNA: TGTGCCAGCACCCTGGGGAGGGCCCTGAACACTGAAGCTTTCTTT. It encodes CASTLGRALNTEAFF.

This chain uses TRBV30 with TRBJ1-2, with unresolved D. The CDR3 runs 18 residues. V was trimmed by 0 bases and J by 1 base, leaving 21 bases between them. Germline CDR1 GTSNPN, CDR2 SVGIG (reference sequence). In DNA, the CDR3 is TGTGCCTGGAGTGTAAGCCTGAAGCCGAGGCTCCTTAACTATGGCTACACCTTC. Translating it yields CAWSVSLKPRLLNYGYTF. The complete variable domain, with remaining parts taken from reference TRBV30 and TRBJ1-2, reads SQTIHQWPATLVQPVGSPLSLECTVEGTSNPNLYWYRQAAGRGLQLLFYSVGIGQISSEVPQNLSASRPQDRQFILSSKKLLLSDSGFYLCAWSVSLKPRLLNYGYTFGSGTRLTVV.

V usage is TRBV10-3 and J usage is TRBJ2-7; 10 nucleotides line up with TRBD1. V was clipped by 10 bases and J by 1 base; unmatched bases: 1. The germline V gene has CDR1 ENHRY and CDR2 SYGVKD. CDR3 size: 12 residues. CDR3 loop: CATGQGSYEQYF. CDR3 DNA sequence: TGTGCCACGGGACAGGGGTCCTACGAGCAGTACTTC.